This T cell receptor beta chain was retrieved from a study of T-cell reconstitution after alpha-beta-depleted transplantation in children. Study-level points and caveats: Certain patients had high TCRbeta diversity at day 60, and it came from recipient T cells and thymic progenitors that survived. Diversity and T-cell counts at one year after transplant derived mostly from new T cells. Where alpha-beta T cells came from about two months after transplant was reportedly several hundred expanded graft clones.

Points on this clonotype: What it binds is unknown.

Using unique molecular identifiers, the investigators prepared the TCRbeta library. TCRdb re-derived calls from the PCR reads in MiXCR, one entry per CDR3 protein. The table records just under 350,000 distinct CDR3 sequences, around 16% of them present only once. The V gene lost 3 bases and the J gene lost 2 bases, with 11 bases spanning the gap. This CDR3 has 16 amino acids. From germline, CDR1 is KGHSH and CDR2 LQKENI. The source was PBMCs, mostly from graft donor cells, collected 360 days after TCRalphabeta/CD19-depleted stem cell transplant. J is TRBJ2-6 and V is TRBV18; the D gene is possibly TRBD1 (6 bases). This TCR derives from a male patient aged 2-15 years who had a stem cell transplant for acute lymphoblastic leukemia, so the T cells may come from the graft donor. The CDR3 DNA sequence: TGTGCCAGCTCACCTACGAGGGGGACTGGGGCCAACGTCCTGACTTTC. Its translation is CASSPTRGTGANVLTF.